This T cell receptor beta chain was sequenced for a study of patients and donors after allogeneic stem cell transplantation. TCRdb redid the calling of the RT-PCR reads with MiXCR, one entry per CDR3 protein. The repertoire has about 24,000 distinct CDR3 sequences, about 45% of them found once; the top ten carry 65% to 80%. The sample was blood, either unsorted or a sorted T cell fraction (not recorded which). The TCR was taken from a human donor who was either an allogeneic HSCT recipient or a stem cell or donor lymphocyte infusion donor (not recorded which). It is not recorded whose cells these are; they may come from a transplant donor.

The DNA for the CDR3 is TGCGCCAGCAGCTGGGACACTAATTCACCCCTCCACTTT. Translation gives CASSWDTNSPLHF. The chain has TRBV5-1 and TRBJ1-6; weak D call: TRBD1 (6 bases). With 3 bases removed from V and 6 bases from J, the gap between germline ends came to 7 bases. The CDR3 contains 13 residues. Germline V CDR1 and CDR2: SGHRS, YFSETQ.